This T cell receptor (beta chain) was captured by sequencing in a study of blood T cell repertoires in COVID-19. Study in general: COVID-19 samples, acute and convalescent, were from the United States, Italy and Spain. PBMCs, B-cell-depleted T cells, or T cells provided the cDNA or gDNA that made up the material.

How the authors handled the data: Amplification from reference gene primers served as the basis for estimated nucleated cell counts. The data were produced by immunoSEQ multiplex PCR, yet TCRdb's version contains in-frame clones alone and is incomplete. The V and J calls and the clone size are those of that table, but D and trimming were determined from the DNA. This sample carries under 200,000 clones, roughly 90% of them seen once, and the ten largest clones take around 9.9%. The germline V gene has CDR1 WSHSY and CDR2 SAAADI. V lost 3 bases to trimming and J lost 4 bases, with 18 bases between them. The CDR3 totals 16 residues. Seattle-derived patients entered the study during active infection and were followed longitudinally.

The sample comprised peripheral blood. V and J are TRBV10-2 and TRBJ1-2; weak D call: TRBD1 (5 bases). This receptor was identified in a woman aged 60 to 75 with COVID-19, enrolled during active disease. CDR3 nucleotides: TGCGCCAGCAGTGATCCCATACAGGCGTCGCCCTATGGCTACACCTTC. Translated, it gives CASSDPIQASPYGYTF.